The T cell receptor (beta chain) described here comes from a study of blood T cell repertoires in COVID-19. Whole-study context: Spain, Italy and the United States supplied samples that represented acute and convalescent COVID-19. Sources were T cells, B-cell-depleted T cells, or PBMCs; the material itself was cDNA or gDNA.

CDR1 SNHLY and CDR2 FYNNEI come from the germline V gene. This CDR3 region has 13 residues. V gave up 9 bases and J gave up 5 bases, with 16 bases separating them. Per the original methods: Reference gene primer amplification yielded estimated nucleated cell counts. Repertoires were generated with immunoSEQ multiplex PCR, while TCRdb's copy carries only in-frame clones and drops some. V and J calls plus clone size are reproduced from that table; the DNA served to infer D and trimming. The sample records over 120,000 clones, around 87% being singletons. The TCR originated in a man between 60 and 75 years old who had recovered from COVID-19. V and J are TRBV2 and TRBJ1-1; D is undetermined. Sequencing was done on a sample of PBMCs or T cells enriched from blood (not recorded which). CDR3 bases: TGTGCCAGTAGGAGTGAGGGCGGAACTGAAGCTTTCTTT. It codes for CASRSEGGTEAFF.